These 3 T cell receptor beta chains came from one sample sequenced in a study of beta chain features in type 1 diabetes (dated by TCRdb to the late 2010s). Broader findings and caveats from the paper: Type 1 diabetes patients showed a moderate but significant shortening of TCRB CDR3 length in all four CD4+ subsets.

No antigens are known for them. Library prep was done by the immunoSEQ multiplex PCR assay. The entire amount of isolated RNA was reverse transcribed using the High Capacity cDNA Reverse Transcription Kit, so the sequenced TCRB transcripts were expressed ones. The immuneACCESS repertoire file appears here via TCRdb, limited to in-frame rearrangements. These files lack a portion of the clones; in checked studies, under half of the deficit traces to unresolved V genes, and the cause of the others is not known. The sample table contains 41,000 or so clones; only one count was recorded for approximately 61% of them. The biggest ten clones account for about 1.6% of the sample. The sequencing input was Tregs from blood. The cell subset or site label on this specimen signifies: regulatory CD4+ T cells. Receptors originate from a young man with type 1 diabetes. Some clones in this sample may be carry-over from other donors' samples.

This clone turned up a few times. The V call is TRBV4-1, the J call TRBJ1-2; 9 positions agree with TRBD1. Germline CDR1 reads MGHRA; CDR2 reads YSYEKL. The CDR3 is 16 residues long. With V trimmed by 3 bases and J by 4 bases, 9 bases remained unmatched. This CDR3 is CASSHEGQGLVYGYTF. The CDR3 DNA reads TGCGCCAGCAGCCACGAGGGACAGGGATTAGTCTATGGCTACACCTTC.

The V and J genes are TRBV20-1 and TRBJ1-2, with TRBD1 as a possible D gene (6 bases). The CDR3 has 11 amino acids. V was pared by 8 bases and J by 2 bases, with 9 bases between. Germline V CDR1 and CDR2: DFQATT, SNEGSKA (reference sequence). In DNA form, the CDR3 reads TGCAGTTCAACAGGGAACTATGGCTACACCTTC. Encoded protein: CSSTGNYGYTF.

The J gene is TRBJ2-1, the V gene TRBV5-1; 12 positions agree with TRBD1. Germline CDR1 reads SGHRS; CDR2 reads YFSETQ. The CDR3 extends over 20 amino acids. Germline trimming cut 6 bases from V and 1 base from J; bases unmatched to any gene: 17. CDR3 protein: CASTPMGTGGSGGSYNEQFF. CDR3 sequence (DNA): TGCGCCAGCACCCCTATGGGGACAGGGGGCTCGGGGGGGTCCTACAATGAGCAGTTCTTC.